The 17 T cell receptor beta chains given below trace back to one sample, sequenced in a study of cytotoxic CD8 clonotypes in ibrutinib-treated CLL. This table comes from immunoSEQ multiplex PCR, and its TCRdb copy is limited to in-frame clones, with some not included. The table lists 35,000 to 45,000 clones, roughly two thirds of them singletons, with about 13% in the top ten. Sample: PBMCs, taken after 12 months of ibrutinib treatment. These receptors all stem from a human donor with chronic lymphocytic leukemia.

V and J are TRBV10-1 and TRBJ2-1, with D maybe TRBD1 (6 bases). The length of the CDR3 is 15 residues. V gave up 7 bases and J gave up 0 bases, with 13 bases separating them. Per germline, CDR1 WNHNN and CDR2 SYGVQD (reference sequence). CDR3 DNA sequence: TGCGCCAGCAAGGCGGACAGAAACTCCTACAATGAGCAGTTCTTC. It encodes CASKADRNSYNEQFF.

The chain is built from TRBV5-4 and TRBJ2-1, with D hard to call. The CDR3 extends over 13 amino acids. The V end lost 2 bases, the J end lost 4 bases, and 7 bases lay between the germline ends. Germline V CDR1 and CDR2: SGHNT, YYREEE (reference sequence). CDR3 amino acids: CASSFTAYNEQFF. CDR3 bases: TGTGCCAGCAGCTTCACCGCTTACAATGAGCAGTTCTTC.

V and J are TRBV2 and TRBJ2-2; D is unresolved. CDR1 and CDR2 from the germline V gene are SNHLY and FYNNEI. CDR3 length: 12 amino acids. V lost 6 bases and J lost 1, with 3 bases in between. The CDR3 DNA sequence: TGTGCCAGCAGACAGAACACCGGGGAGCTGTTTTTT. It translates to CASRQNTGELFF.

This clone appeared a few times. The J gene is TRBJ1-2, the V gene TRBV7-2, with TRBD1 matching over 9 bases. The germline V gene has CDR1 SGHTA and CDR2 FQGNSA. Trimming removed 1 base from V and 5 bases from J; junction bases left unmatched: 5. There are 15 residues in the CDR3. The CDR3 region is CASSLEAGQGYGYTF. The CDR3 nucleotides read TGTGCCAGCAGCTTAGAGGCGGGACAGGGTTATGGCTACACCTTC.

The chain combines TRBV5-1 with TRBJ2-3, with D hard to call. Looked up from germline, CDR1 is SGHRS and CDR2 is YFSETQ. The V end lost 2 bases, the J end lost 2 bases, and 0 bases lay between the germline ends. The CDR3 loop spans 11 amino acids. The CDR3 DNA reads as TGCGCCAGCAGCTTCACAGATACGCAGTATTTT. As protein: CASSFTDTQYF.

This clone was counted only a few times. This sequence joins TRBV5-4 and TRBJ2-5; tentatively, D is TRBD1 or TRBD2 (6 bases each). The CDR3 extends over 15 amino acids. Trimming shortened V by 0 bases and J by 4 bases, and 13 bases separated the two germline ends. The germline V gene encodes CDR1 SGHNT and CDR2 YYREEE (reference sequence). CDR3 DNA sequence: TGTGCCAGCAGCTTGGGTAAGGGGGGACGAGAGACCCAGTACTTC. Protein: CASSLGKGGRETQYF.

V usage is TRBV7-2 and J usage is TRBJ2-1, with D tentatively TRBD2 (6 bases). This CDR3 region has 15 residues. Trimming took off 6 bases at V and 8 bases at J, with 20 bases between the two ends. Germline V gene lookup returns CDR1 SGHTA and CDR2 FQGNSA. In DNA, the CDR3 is TGTGCCAGCAGTTCTCGGGGACTCCTGTTGGATGAGCAGTTCTTC. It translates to CASSSRGLLLDEQFF.

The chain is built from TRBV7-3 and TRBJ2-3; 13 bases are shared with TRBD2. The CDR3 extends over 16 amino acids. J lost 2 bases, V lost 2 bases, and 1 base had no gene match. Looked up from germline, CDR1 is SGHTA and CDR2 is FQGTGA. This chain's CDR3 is CASSLGLAGDTDTQYF. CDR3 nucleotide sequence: TGTGCCAGCAGCTTAGGACTAGCGGGAGACACAGATACGCAGTATTTT.

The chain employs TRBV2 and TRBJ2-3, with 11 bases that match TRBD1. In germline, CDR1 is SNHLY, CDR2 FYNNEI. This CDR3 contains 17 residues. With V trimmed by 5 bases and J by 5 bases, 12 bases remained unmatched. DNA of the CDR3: TGTGCCAGCAGTCACTCCTCCGGGACAGGGGGACAAGATACGCAGTATTTT. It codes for CASSHSSGTGGQDTQYF.

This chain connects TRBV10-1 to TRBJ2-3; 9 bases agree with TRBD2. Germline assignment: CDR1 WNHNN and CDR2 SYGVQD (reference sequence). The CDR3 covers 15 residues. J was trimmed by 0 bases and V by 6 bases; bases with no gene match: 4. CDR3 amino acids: CASSPTSGSTDTQYF. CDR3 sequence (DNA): TGCGCCAGCAGCCCGACTAGCGGAAGCACAGATACGCAGTATTTT.

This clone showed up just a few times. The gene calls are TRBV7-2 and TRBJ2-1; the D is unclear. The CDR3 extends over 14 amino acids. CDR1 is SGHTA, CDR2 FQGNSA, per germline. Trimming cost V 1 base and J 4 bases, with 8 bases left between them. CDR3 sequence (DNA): TGTGCCAGCAGCTTAGTTGCGCCGTACAATGAGCAGTTCTTC. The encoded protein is CASSLVAPYNEQFF.

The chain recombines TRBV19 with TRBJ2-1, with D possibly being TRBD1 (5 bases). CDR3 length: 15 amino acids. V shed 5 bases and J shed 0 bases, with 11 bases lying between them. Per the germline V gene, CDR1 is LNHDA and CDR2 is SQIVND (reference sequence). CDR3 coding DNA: TGTGCCAGTAGTCCCAGGGAAAACTCCTACAATGAGCAGTTCTTC. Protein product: CASSPRENSYNEQFF.

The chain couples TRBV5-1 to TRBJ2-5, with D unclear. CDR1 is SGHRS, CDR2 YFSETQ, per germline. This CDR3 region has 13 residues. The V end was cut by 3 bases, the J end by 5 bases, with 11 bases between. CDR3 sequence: CASSSADGETQYF. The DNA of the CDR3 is TGCGCCAGCAGCTCAGCAGATGGGGAGACCCAGTACTTC.

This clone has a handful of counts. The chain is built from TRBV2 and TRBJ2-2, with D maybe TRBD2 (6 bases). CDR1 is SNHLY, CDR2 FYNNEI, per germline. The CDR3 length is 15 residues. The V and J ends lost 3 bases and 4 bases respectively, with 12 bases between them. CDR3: CASSDGGVVTGELFF. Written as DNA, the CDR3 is TGTGCCAGCAGTGACGGAGGGGTAGTCACCGGGGAGCTGTTTTTT. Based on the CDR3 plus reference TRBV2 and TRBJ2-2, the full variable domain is EPEVTQTPSHQVTQMGQEVILRCVPISNHLYFYWYRQILGQKVEFLVSFYNNEISEKSEIFDDQFSVERPDGSNFTLKIRSTKLEDSAMYFCASSDGGVVTGELFFGEGSRLTVL.

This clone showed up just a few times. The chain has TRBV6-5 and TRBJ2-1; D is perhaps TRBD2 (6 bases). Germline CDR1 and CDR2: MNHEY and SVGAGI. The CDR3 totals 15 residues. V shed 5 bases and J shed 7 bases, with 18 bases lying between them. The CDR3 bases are TGTGCCAGCAGTCCGGGACTCCAATCAGGGAATGAGCAGTTCTTC. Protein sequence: CASSPGLQSGNEQFF.

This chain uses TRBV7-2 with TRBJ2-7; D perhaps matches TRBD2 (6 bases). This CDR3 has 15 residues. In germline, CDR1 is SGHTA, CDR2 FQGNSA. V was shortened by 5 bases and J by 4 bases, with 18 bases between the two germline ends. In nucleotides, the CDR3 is TGTGCCAGCAGCCCCGGGAGTACGAGAACGTACGAGCAGTACTTC. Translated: CASSPGSTRTYEQYF.

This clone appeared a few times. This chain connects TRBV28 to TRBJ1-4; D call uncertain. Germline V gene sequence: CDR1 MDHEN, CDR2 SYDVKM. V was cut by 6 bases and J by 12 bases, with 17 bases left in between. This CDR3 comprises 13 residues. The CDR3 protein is CASSHSISEELFF. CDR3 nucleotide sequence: TGTGCCAGCAGCCACTCCATCTCTGAGGAACTGTTTTTT.